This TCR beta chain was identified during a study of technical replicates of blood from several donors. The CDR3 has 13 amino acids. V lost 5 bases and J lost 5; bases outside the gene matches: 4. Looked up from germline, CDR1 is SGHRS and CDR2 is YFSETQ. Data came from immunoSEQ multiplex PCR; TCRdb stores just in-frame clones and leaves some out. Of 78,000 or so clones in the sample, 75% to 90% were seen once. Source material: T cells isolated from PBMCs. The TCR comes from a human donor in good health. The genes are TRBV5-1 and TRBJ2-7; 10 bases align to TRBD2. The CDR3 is CASSALAGDEQYF. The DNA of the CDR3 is TGCGCCAGCAGTGCCCTAGCGGGAGACGAGCAGTACTTC.